These 6 T cell receptor beta chains were sequenced from one sample in a study of cytomegalovirus exposure and HLA in healthy donors. The method was immunoSEQ multiplex PCR; TCRdb's version includes in-frame clones alone and lacks a portion of them. The sample gives about 130,000 clones, 80% to 90% of which show up once; 9% is in the top ten. Specimen: PBMCs. The receptors originated from a woman aged 18-30 years in good health and CMV-seropositive.

V is TRBV27 and J is TRBJ2-1; TRBD2 matches at 7 bases. This CDR3 comprises 18 residues. Germline V CDR1 and CDR2: MNHEY, SMNVEV (reference sequence). J was trimmed by 8 bases and V by 3 bases; bases with no gene match: 19. CDR3 region: CASSFEMPGGPRWDEQFF. For the CDR3, the DNA is TGTGCCAGCAGTTTCGAGATGCCGGGAGGACCGCGCTGGGATGAGCAGTTCTTC.

This clone has only one observation. The rearrangement uses TRBV10-3 and TRBJ2-7; 10 positions agree with TRBD1. The CDR3 has 13 amino acids. The germline gives CDR1 ENHRY, CDR2 SYGVKD. V was pared by 7 bases and J by 7 bases, with 7 bases of the junction left unmatched. CDR3 DNA: TGTGCCATCAAGCAGGGACAGGGGAGGGAGCAGTACTTC. Residues: CAIKQGQGREQYF.

This clone showed up just a few times. The gene calls are TRBV15 and TRBJ2-2, with a tentative D call TRBD2 (7 bases). Per the germline V gene, CDR1 is LNHNV and CDR2 is YYDKDF (reference sequence). With 1 base removed from V and 4 bases from J, the gap between germline ends came to 19 bases. The CDR3 totals 18 residues. The CDR3 is CATSRGPGGGHSTGELFF. In nucleotides, the CDR3 is TGTGCCACCAGCAGAGGCCCTGGGGGGGGGCACAGCACCGGGGAGCTGTTTTTT.

This clone was picked up one time. V is TRBV5-1 and J is TRBJ2-5; 9 nucleotides match TRBD1. The CDR3 is made up of 14 amino acids. Per germline, CDR1 SGHRS and CDR2 YFSETQ. The V segment lost 4 bases and the J segment 3 bases; nucleotides outside the gene matches: 4. The CDR3 here is CASSQDRGKETQYF. The CDR3 DNA reads TGCGCCAGCAGCCAGGACAGGGGAAAAGAGACCCAGTACTTC.

The chain combines TRBV25-1 with TRBJ1-1; a weak D match, TRBD1 (5 bases). CDR3 length equals 17 residues. The V end was cut by 1 base, the J end by 0 bases, with 15 bases between. Germline loops: CDR1 MGHDK, CDR2 SYGVNS. The CDR3: CASSEFLTDLMNTEAFF. The DNA for the CDR3 is TGTGCCAGCAGTGAATTTTTGACAGATCTAATGAACACTGAAGCTTTCTTT.

This clone has just one count. This chain uses TRBV30 with TRBJ2-5; 7 bases are shared with TRBD2. CDR1 GTSNPN and CDR2 SVGIG come from the germline V gene (reference sequence). V lost 3 bases to trimming and J lost 7 bases; unmatched junction nucleotides: 8. The CDR3 has 13 amino acids. The CDR3 nucleotides read TGTGCCTGGAGGAGCCGACTAGCTGGGACCCAGTACTTC. Amino acids: CAWRSRLAGTQYF.